The 11 T cell receptor beta chains in this list originate from one sample, sequenced in a study of T cells expressing NK-cell markers. Each CDR3 protein gets one entry in TCRdb, which reprocessed the 5' RACE reads and gives no DNA. This sample's table has around 110,000 distinct CDR3 sequences. The sample taken for sequencing was blood T cells: a sorted CD56 or NKG2C T cell subset, CD4+ or CD8+ T cells, or bulk PBMC T cells (not recorded which). Receptors were obtained from a woman between 18 and 69 years old in good health.

This rearrangement joins TRBV7-9 to TRBJ1-3; TCRdb gives TRBD1 as the D gene, but with no DNA this cannot be confirmed. This CDR3 has 16 residues. Germline-derived CDR1 and CDR2 are SEHNR and FQNEAQ (reference sequence). The CDR3 region is CASSLGRGLSGNTIYF.

V usage is TRBV12-3 or TRBV12-4 and J usage is TRBJ2-3. The CDR3 has 12 residues. CDR3 sequence: CASSPSTDTQYF.

This sequence joins TRBV7-9 and TRBJ2-3; no DNA is available, so the TRBD1 call from TCRdb remains unchecked. This CDR3 spans 14 amino acids. Germline V lookup: CDR1 SEHNR, CDR2 FQNEAQ (reference sequence). This CDR3 reads CASSLLLTPDTQYF.

V gene TRBV29-1 combines with J gene TRBJ2-2; TCRdb outputs TRBD2, but without DNA this stays unchecked. CDR1 and CDR2 (germline): SQVTM, ANQGSEA. The CDR3 has 13 amino acids. CDR3 sequence reads: CSVWGLEGGELFF.

This chain joins TRBV7-9 and TRBJ1-1; as DNA is missing, the TRBD1 call by TCRdb cannot be tested. The CDR3 is 14 amino acids. Germline V gene sequence: CDR1 SEHNR, CDR2 FQNEAQ (reference sequence). CDR3 region: CAGKHGQMNTEAFF.

The chain employs TRBV20-1 and TRBJ2-1. This CDR3 has 14 residues. CDR1 DFQATT and CDR2 SNEGSKA come from the germline V gene (reference sequence). The CDR3 loop reads CSASPDPSYNEQFF.

The chain is built from TRBV27 and TRBJ2-5; TCRdb lists TRBD2, though no DNA is available to test this call. This CDR3 region has 16 residues. Germline values: CDR1 MNHEY, CDR2 SMNVEV (reference sequence). This CDR3 reads CASRPLGDRGQETQYF.

V usage is TRBV12-3 or TRBV12-4 and J usage is TRBJ1-1; with no DNA, the TCRdb D assignment of TRBD1 cannot be verified. CDR3 length: 13 residues. The CDR3 is CASSFYRGTEAFF.

This chain connects TRBV11-1 to TRBJ2-1; the TCRdb D gene call, TRBD2, has no DNA to confirm it. The length of the CDR3 is 18 residues. The germline V gene encodes CDR1 SGHAT and CDR2 FQDESV (reference sequence). The CDR3 sequence is CASSLGPTSRSSYNEQFF.

V and J are TRBV12-3 or TRBV12-4 and TRBJ1-5; the TCRdb call, TRBD1, lacks DNA for checking. The CDR3 consists of 14 residues. CDR3 sequence reads: CASSQGPSNQPQHF.

V is TRBV11-2 and J is TRBJ1-1; as DNA is missing, the TRBD1 call by TCRdb cannot be tested. The CDR3 covers 15 residues. Germline lookup yields CDR1 SGHAT and CDR2 FQNNGV. The CDR3 protein is CASSRWDLVNTEAFF.